The sequence of this T cell receptor (beta chain) was determined in a study of technical replicates of blood from a few donors. V lost 5 bases to trimming and J lost 3 bases; unmatched junction nucleotides: 4. Germline V CDR1 and CDR2: MRHNA, SNTAGT. The CDR3 is 14 residues long. Produced via immunoSEQ multiplex PCR; TCRdb's table is partial and in-frame only. Among 65,000 to 90,000 clones listed, roughly 91% were seen once. What was sequenced was T cells isolated from PBMCs. V usage is TRBV6-4 and J usage is TRBJ2-3, with 8 nucleotides matching TRBD2. The receptor comes from a human donor in good health. CDR3 amino acids: CASSRLAGTDTQYF. CDR3 sequence (DNA): TGTGCCAGCAGTCGGCTAGCGGGTACAGATACGCAGTATTTT.